This T cell receptor beta chain was obtained from a study of CD8+CD57+ T cells in acquired aplastic anemia. As for the study in general: On average, sorted CD4+ and CD8+ cells gave roughly 2.9 ug of DNA. CD4+ reads averaged about 11 million in healthy donors.

Genomic DNA was employed as the template in profiling TCR beta VDJ and CDR3. TCRdb passed the reads through MiXCR, listing each CDR3 protein once. Among hundreds of thousands of distinct CDR3 sequences listed, roughly 68% were seen once. The table lists this clonotype with many counts. Its antigen remains unknown. Study outcomes and limitations: No significant patient-versus-control difference appeared in CD8+ Simpson's diversity. Patients had around 30 CD8+ CDR3 sequences in common with controls (the shared set).

V was cut by 6 bases and J by 6 bases, with 17 bases left in between. The CDR3 loop spans 15 amino acids. This sequence joins TRBV12-3 or TRBV12-4 and TRBJ1-4, with D maybe TRBD1 (5 bases). The sequencing sample was made of sorted CD4+, CD8+, or CD8+CD57+ T cells (not recorded which) from PBMCs. The receptor was isolated from a human donor in good health, serving as a control. This chain's CDR3 is CASRGLLGGHEKLFF. CDR3 DNA sequence: TGTGCCAGCAGGGGACTCCTCGGCGGGCATGAAAAACTGTTTTTT.